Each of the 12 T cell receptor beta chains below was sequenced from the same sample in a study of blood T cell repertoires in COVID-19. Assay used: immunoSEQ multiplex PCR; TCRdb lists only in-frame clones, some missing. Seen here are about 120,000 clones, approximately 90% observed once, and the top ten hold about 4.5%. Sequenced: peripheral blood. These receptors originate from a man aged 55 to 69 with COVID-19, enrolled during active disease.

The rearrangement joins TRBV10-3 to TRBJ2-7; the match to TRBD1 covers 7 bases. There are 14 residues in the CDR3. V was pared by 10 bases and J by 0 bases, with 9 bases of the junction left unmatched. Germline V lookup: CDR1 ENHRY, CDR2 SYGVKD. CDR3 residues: CATTRDSSSYEQYF. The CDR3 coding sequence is TGTGCCACTACTCGGGACAGCAGCTCCTACGAGCAGTACTTC.

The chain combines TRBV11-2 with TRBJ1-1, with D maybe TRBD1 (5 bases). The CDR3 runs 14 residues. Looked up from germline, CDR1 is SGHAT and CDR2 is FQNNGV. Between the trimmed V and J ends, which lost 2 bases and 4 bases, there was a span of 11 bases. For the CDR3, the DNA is TGTGCCAGCAGCTTACAGGGTAGGTCCACTGAAGCTTTCTTT. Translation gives CASSLQGRSTEAFF.

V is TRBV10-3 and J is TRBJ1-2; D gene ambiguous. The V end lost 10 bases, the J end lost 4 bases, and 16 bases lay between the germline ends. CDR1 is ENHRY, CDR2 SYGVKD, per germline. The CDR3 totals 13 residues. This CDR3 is CASTQDPGYGYTF. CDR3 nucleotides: TGTGCCAGCACGCAGGATCCAGGCTATGGCTACACCTTC.

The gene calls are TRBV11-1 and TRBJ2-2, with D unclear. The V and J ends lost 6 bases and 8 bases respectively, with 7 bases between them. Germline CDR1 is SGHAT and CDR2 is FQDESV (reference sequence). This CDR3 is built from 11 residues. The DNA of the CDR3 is TGTGCCAGCAGACAAATAGGGGAGCTGTTTTTT. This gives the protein CASRQIGELFF.

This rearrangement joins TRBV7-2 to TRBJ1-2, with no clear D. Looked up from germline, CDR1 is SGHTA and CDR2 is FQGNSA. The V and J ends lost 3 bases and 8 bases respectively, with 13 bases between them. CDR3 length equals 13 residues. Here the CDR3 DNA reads TGTGCCAGCAGCTTCGAGCGTGGTGGGGGCTACACCTTC. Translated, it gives CASSFERGGGYTF. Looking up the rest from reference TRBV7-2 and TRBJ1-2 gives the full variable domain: GAGVSQSPSNKVTEKGKDVELRCDPISGHTALYWYRQSLGQGLEFLIYFQGNSAPDKSGLPSDRFSAERTGGSVSTLTIQRTQQEDSAVYLCASSFERGGGYTFGSGTRLTVV.

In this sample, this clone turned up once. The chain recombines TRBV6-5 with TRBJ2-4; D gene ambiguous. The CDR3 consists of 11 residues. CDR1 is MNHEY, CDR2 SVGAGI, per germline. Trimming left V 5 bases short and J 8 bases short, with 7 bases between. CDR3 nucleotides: TGTGCCAGCAGTCCCCGGGACATTCAGTACTTC. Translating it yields CASSPRDIQYF.

The CDR3 loop reads CASSKQVDRGIFQYF. The CDR3 bases are TGTGCCAGCAGCAAGCAGGTAGACAGGGGGATATTCCAGTACTTC. V usage is TRBV7-2 and J usage is TRBJ2-5, with 9 bases that match TRBD1. The CDR3 extends over 15 amino acids. Germline values: CDR1 SGHTA, CDR2 FQGNSA. With V trimmed by 5 bases and J by 10 bases, 14 bases remained unmatched.

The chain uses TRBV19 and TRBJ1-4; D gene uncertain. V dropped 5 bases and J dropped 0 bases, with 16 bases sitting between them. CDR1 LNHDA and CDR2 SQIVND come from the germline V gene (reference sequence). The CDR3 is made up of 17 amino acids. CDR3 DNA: TGTGCCAGTAGTTCTCCCTCCCGAGGCTCAACTAATGAAAAACTGTTTTTT. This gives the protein CASSSPSRGSTNEKLFF.

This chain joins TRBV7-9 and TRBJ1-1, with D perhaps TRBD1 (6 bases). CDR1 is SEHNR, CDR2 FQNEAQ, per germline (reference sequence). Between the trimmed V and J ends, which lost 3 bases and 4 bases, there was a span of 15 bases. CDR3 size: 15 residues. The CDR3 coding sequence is TGTGCCAGCAGCTTCCATATGGGGGCCATCACTGAAGCTTTCTTT. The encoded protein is CASSFHMGAITEAFF.

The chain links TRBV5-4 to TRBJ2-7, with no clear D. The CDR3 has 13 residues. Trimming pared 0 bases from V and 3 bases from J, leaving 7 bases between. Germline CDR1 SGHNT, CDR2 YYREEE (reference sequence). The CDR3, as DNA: TGTGCCAGCAGCTTGGATGTCAGCTACGAGCAGTACTTC. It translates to CASSLDVSYEQYF.

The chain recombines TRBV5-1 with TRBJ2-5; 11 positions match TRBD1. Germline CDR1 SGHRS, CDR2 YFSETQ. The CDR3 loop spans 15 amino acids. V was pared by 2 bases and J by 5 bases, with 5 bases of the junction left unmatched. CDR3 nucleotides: TGCGCCAGCAGCTTAGGGACAGGGGGAAGGGAGACCCAGTACTTC. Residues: CASSLGTGGRETQYF.

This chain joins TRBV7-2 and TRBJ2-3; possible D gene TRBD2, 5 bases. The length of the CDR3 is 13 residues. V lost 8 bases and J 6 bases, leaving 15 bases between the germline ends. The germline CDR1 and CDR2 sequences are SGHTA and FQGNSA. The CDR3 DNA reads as TGTGCCAGCGGCAGACGAGGGTGGGATACGCAGTATTTT. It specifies CASGRRGWDTQYF.